This T cell receptor (beta chain) was identified during a study of T cells expressing NK-cell markers. In the study overall: It was sorted CD3+CD56-NKG2C+, CD3+CD56+NKG2C- and CD3+CD56+NKG2C+ T cells that provided the TCR beta repertoires. Seropositivity for HCMV was found in seven of the eight sequenced donors, with one seronegative. The study, taken as a whole, reports: Whether the expanded NKG2C+ T cell clones recognized HCMV remained unclear.

Regarding this clonotype: Its cognate antigen is unknown.

Per the germline V gene, CDR1 is DFQATT and CDR2 is SNEGSKA (reference sequence). This CDR3 contains 13 residues. UMIs were included in TCR beta cDNA generated by 5'RACE template switching. TCRdb processed the 5' RACE reads again and assigns one entry to each CDR3 protein, with no DNA. Its listing shows about 120,000 distinct CDR3 sequences. The TCR originated in a woman aged 18 to 75 in good health. Sequenced material: blood T cells: a sorted CD56 or NKG2C T cell subset, CD4+ or CD8+ T cells, or bulk PBMC T cells (not recorded which). This rearrangement joins TRBV20-1 to TRBJ1-6; TCRdb lists TRBD1, though no DNA is available to test this call. The CDR3 protein is CSALGPRASPLHF.